The next 19 T cell receptor beta chains were all read from a single sample in a study of T cell repertoires in cytomegalovirus infection. TCRdb re-analysed the reads in MiXCR, keeping a single row per CDR3 protein. The profile shows more than 150,000 distinct CDR3 sequences, approximately 19% of them singletons. Specimen: PBMCs. Source of these receptors: a human donor in good health (CMV status not recorded). Some clones in this sample may be carry-over from other donors' samples.

This clonotype was counted only a few times. This rearrangement joins TRBV9 to TRBJ2-1; maybe TRBD1 (5 bases). CDR1 and CDR2 from the germline V gene are SGDLS and YYNGEE. This CDR3 region has 16 residues. The V gene lost 4 bases and the J gene lost 0 bases, with 14 bases spanning the gap. As DNA, the CDR3 is TGTGCCAGCAGCCCTCTGGCAGACAGCTCCTACAATGAGCAGTTCTTC. Translation gives CASSPLADSSYNEQFF.

This chain joins TRBV6-6 and TRBJ1-5; TRBD1 matches 9 bases. The V and J ends lost 5 bases and 7 bases, in that order; junction bases with no gene match: 9. The germline V gene encodes CDR1 MNHNY and CDR2 SVGAGI (reference sequence). CDR3 size: 15 residues. DNA of the CDR3: TGTGCCAGCAGTGACCCACAGGGGGCAAGACAGCCCCAGCATTTT. Encoded protein: CASSDPQGARQPQHF.

V gene TRBV2 combines with J gene TRBJ2-1; the D gene is possibly TRBD1 (5 bases). Germline V lookup: CDR1 SNHLY, CDR2 FYNNEI. The CDR3 runs 16 residues. V was clipped by 4 bases and J by 2 bases, with 15 bases between them. The chain's CDR3 is CASSGADRSPYNEQFF. For the CDR3, the DNA is TGTGCCAGCAGTGGGGCTGACAGATCCCCCTACAATGAGCAGTTCTTC.

This clonotype has ten or more counts. The chain uses TRBV7-2 and TRBJ2-2; D is perhaps TRBD2 (5 bases). The CDR3 contains 13 residues. The V gene lost 11 bases and the J gene lost 6 bases, with 16 bases spanning the gap. Looked up from germline, CDR1 is SGHTA and CDR2 is FQGNSA. In DNA form, the CDR3 reads TGTGCCGGAGGAGGTGCGGTCCCCGGGGAGCTGTTTTTT. This sequence encodes CAGGGAVPGELFF.

This clonotype was picked up a small number of times. This rearrangement joins TRBV7-8 to TRBJ2-5; 8 nucleotides match TRBD2. Per the germline V gene, CDR1 is SGHVS and CDR2 is FQNEAQ. Trimming cost V 4 bases and J 5 bases; bases outside gene matches: 12. This CDR3 is built from 16 residues. This CDR3 is CASSSLGAGVRETQYF. The CDR3 coding sequence is TGTGCCAGCAGCTCCCTTGGAGCGGGGGTTCGGGAGACCCAGTACTTC. Using reference TRBV7-8 and TRBJ2-5 for the parts outside the CDR3, the full variable domain is GAGVSQSPRYKVAKRGQDVALRCDPISGHVSLFWYQQALGQGPEFLTYFQNEAQLDKSGLPSDRFFAERPEGSVSTLKIQRTQQEDSAVYLCASSSLGAGVRETQYFGPGTRLLVL.

The table lists this clonotype with many counts. The J gene is TRBJ2-5, the V gene TRBV12-3 or TRBV12-4; D is uncertain. The V end was cut by 1 base, the J end by 2 bases, with 8 bases between. The CDR3 consists of 14 residues. The CDR3: CASSLDLWQETQYF. In DNA, the CDR3 is TGTGCCAGCAGTTTAGACTTATGGCAAGAGACCCAGTACTTC.

This clonotype was seen at least ten times. This chain joins TRBV7-9 and TRBJ2-4; possible D gene TRBD2, 7 bases. The V end was cut by 3 bases, the J end by 1 base, with 10 bases between. From germline, CDR1 is SEHNR and CDR2 FQNEAQ (reference sequence). CDR3 length: 15 residues. The chain's CDR3 is CASSLRGGAKNIQYF. DNA of the CDR3: TGTGCCAGCAGCTTGAGGGGGGGGGCCAAAAACATTCAGTACTTC.

This clonotype was observed a few times. CDR3 region: CAISGDSNNSPLHF. The CDR3 nucleotides read TGTGCCATCAGTGGGGACAGCAATAATTCACCCCTCCACTTT. J is TRBJ1-6 and V is TRBV10-3, with 7 bases identical to TRBD1. V lost 4 bases to trimming and J lost 5 bases; unmatched junction nucleotides: 2. Germline CDR1 and CDR2: ENHRY and SYGVKD. This CDR3 has 14 amino acids.

This clonotype has a count of ten or more. CDR3 sequence (DNA): TGTGCCAGCAGCTTAGTTCAAACACCGATCTTGGACTATGGCTACACCTTC. This gives the protein CASSLVQTPILDYGYTF. This rearrangement joins TRBV7-8 to TRBJ1-2, with D unresolved. Between the trimmed V and J ends, which lost 1 base and 3 bases, there was a span of 18 bases. The V gene's germline CDR1 is SGHVS and CDR2 FQNEAQ. The CDR3 spans 17 residues.

The V call is TRBV4-1, the J call TRBJ2-5, with TRBD1 matching 8 bases. Trimming at V came to 0 bases and at J to 3 bases, leaving 6 bases not matched to a gene. CDR3 length: 16 residues. The germline gives CDR1 MGHRA, CDR2 YSYEKL. The CDR3 loop reads CASSQEGGQVEETQYF. The CDR3 DNA reads TGCGCCAGCAGCCAAGAAGGGGGACAGGTCGAAGAGACCCAGTACTTC.

This clonotype was seen a few times. The chain combines TRBV11-2 with TRBJ2-2; D is unresolved. V lost 6 bases, J lost 7 bases, and 12 bases lay in between. The CDR3 contains 13 residues. Germline V gene data show CDR1 as SGHAT and CDR2 as FQNNGV. The CDR3 nucleotides are TGTGCCAGCAGTAATAATTGGGACGGGGAGCTGTTTTTT. Its protein product is CASSNNWDGELFF.

The sample holds many counts of this clonotype. The chain recombines TRBV7-2 with TRBJ2-5; 9 bases align to TRBD2. The V segment lost 1 base and the J segment 5 bases; nucleotides outside the gene matches: 5. Germline CDR1 and CDR2: SGHTA and FQGNSA. The CDR3 contains 15 residues. The CDR3 reads CASSLGLAERETQYF. Here the CDR3 DNA reads TGTGCCAGCAGCTTAGGACTAGCGGAGAGGGAGACCCAGTACTTC.

This clonotype was detected a few times. This chain joins TRBV11-3 and TRBJ2-5; TRBD1 aligns across 7 bases. Germline V gives CDR1 SGHNT, CDR2 YENEEA. CDR3 length equals 14 residues. Trimming cost V 5 bases and J 3 bases; bases outside gene matches: 6. This chain's CDR3 is CASSLYRGEETQYF. For the CDR3, the DNA is TGTGCCAGCAGCCTCTACAGGGGTGAAGAGACCCAGTACTTC.

The chain has TRBV6-5 and TRBJ1-1; maybe TRBD1 (5 bases). Per the germline V gene, CDR1 is MNHEY and CDR2 is SVGAGI. CDR3 length: 16 amino acids. The V gene lost 2 bases and the J gene lost 0 bases, with 13 bases spanning the gap. The CDR3 is CASSYDTWGVNTEAFF. For the CDR3, the DNA is TGTGCCAGCAGTTACGACACCTGGGGCGTGAACACTGAAGCTTTCTTT.

This clonotype was recorded at least ten times. The genes are TRBV7-2 and TRBJ2-1; D is ambiguous. Trimming cost V 5 bases and J 8 bases, with 16 bases left between them. This CDR3 has 14 residues. CDR1 is SGHTA and CDR2 is FQGNSA in the germline V gene. The CDR3 protein is CASSPLASPYEQFF. The CDR3 bases are TGTGCCAGCAGCCCCCTCGCCAGTCCCTATGAGCAGTTCTTC.

The chain links TRBV27 to TRBJ2-1; 14 bases match TRBD2. Per germline, CDR1 MNHEY and CDR2 SMNVEV (reference sequence). Unmatched junction bases numbered 14, after V lost 5 bases and J lost 8 bases. The CDR3 covers 18 residues. The CDR3 loop reads CASSPRTSGRSNPHEQFF. The CDR3 nucleotides are TGTGCCAGCAGTCCACGGACTAGCGGGAGGTCGAACCCCCATGAGCAGTTCTTC.

The chain joins TRBV24-1 to TRBJ2-2, with D possibly TRBD1 on 7 matching bases. V dropped 9 bases and J dropped 3 bases, with 16 bases sitting between them. This CDR3 has 15 amino acids. Germline loops: CDR1 KGHDR, CDR2 SFDVKD. CDR3 protein: CATSTGDRDTGELFF. The CDR3, as DNA: TGTGCCACCTCCACGGGGGACAGAGACACCGGGGAGCTGTTTTTT.

This clonotype came up many times. The DNA of the CDR3 is TGTGCCAGCACTTTAAACACCGGGGAGCTGTTTTTT. Translating gives CASTLNTGELFF. The gene calls are TRBV7-2 and TRBJ2-2; D is ambiguous. Trimming removed 7 bases at V and 2 bases at J, with 5 bases between. The CDR3 runs to 12 residues. Germline loops: CDR1 SGHTA, CDR2 FQGNSA.

This clonotype occurred a few times. This sequence joins TRBV18 and TRBJ1-5; D unclear. Deletions cut 2 bases from V and 6 bases from J, with 8 bases between. The CDR3 is 13 amino acids. CDR1 KGHSH and CDR2 LQKENI come from the germline V gene. CDR3 protein: CASSPGSGQPQHF. DNA of the CDR3: TGTGCCAGCTCACCAGGGTCGGGTCAGCCCCAGCATTTT. Full variable domain (remainder filled in from reference TRBV18 and TRBJ1-5): NAGVMQNPRHLVRRRGQEARLRCSPMKGHSHVYWYRQLPEEGLKFMVYLQKENIIDESGMPKERFSAEFPKEGPSILRIQQVVRGDSAAYFCASSPGSGQPQHFGDGTRLSIL.